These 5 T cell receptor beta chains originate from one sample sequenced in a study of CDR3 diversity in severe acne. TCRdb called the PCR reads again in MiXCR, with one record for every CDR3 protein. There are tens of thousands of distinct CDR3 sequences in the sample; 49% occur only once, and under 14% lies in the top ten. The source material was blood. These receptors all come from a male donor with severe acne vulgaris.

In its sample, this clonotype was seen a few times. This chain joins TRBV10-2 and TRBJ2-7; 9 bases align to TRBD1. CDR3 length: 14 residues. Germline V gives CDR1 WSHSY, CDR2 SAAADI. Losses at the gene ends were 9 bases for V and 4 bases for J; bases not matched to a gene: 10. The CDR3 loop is CASIPGQGWYEQYF. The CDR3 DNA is TGCGCCAGTATTCCGGGACAGGGTTGGTACGAGCAGTACTTC.

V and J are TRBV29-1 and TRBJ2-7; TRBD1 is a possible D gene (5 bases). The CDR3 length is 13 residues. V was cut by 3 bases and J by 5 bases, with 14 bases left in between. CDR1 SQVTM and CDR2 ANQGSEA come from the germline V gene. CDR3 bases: TGCAGCGTTGACCTCGGACAACGCAACGAGCAGTACTTC. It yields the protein CSVDLGQRNEQYF.

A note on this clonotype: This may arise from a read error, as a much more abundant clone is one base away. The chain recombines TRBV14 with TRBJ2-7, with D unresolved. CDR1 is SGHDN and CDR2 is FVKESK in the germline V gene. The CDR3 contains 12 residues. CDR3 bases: TGTGCCAGCGGCCAAAATCCCTACGAGCAGTACTTC. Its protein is CASGQNPYEQYF. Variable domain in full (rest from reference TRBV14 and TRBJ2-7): EAGVTQFPSHSVIEKGQTVTLRCDPISGHDNLYWYRRVMGKEIKFLLHFVKESKQDESGMPNNRFLAERTGGTYSTLKVQPAELEDSGVYFCASGQNPYEQYFGPGTRLTVT.

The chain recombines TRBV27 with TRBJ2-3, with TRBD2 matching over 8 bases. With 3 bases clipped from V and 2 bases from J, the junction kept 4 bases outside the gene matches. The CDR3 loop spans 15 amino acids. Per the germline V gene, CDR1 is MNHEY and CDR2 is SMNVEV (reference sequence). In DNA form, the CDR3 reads TGTGCCAGCAGTTTTTATAGCGGGAACACAGATACGCAGTATTTT. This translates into CASSFYSGNTDTQYF.

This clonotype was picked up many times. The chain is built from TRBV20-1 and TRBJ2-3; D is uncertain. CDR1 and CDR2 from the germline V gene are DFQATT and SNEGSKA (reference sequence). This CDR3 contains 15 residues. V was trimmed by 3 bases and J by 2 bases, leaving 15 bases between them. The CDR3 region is CSARDPWQSTDTQYF. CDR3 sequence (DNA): TGCAGTGCTAGGGACCCGTGGCAATCCACAGATACGCAGTATTTT.